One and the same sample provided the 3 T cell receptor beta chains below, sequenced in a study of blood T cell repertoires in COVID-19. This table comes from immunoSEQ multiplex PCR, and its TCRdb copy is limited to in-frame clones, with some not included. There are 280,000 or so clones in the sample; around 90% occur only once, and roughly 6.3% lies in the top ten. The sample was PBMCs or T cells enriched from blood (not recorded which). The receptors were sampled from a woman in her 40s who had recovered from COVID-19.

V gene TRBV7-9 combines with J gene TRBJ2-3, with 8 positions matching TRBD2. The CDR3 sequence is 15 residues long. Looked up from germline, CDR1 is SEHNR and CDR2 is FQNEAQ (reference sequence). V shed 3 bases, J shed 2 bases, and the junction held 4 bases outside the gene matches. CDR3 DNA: TGTGCCAGCAGCTTGGCTAGCGGGCACACAGATACGCAGTATTTT. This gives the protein CASSLASGHTDTQYF. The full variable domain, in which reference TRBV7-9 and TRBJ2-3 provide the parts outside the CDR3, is DTGVSQNPRHKITKRGQNVTFRCDPISEHNRLYWYRQTLGQGPEFLTYFQNEAQLEKSRLLSDRFSAERPKGSFSTLEIQRTEQGDSAMYLCASSLASGHTDTQYFGPGTRLTVL.

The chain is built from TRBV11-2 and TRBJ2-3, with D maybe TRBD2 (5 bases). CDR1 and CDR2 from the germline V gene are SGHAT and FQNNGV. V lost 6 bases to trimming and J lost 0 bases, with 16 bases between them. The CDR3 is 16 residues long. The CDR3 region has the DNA TGTGCCAGCAGTGGTTCCTTGCGGGCCAGCACAGATACGCAGTATTTT. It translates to CASSGSLRASTDTQYF. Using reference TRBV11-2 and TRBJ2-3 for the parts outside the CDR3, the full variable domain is EAGVAQSPRYKIIEKRQSVAFWCNPISGHATLYWYQQILGQGPKLLIQFQNNGVVDDSQLPKDRFSAERLKGVDSTLKIQPAKLEDSAVYLCASSGSLRASTDTQYFGPGTRLTVL.

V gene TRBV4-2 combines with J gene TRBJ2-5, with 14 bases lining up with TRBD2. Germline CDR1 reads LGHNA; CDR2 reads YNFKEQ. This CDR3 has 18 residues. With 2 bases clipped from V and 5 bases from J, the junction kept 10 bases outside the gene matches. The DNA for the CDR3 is TGTGCCAGCAGCCAACTAGGGGGACTAGCGGGAGATGAGGAGACCCAGTACTTC. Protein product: CASSQLGGLAGDEETQYF.